One and the same sample provided the 8 T cell receptor beta chains below, sequenced in a study of T cell responses to AZD1222 COVID-19 vaccine. The assay was immunoSEQ multiplex PCR, and TCRdb's table has in-frame clones only and misses some. The table shows 90,000 to 150,000 clones, with roughly nine tenths occurring only once. The starting material was peripheral blood, obtained 28 days after the second AZD1222 dose. The receptor source for this set is an adult who received the AZD1222 COVID-19 vaccine.

In nucleotides, the CDR3 is TGCGCCAGCAGCCCAAGGGGGGACTGGAGCTCCTACGAGCAGTACTTC. Protein: CASSPRGDWSSYEQYF. This chain uses TRBV5-1 with TRBJ2-7; D is possibly TRBD1 or TRBD2 (6 bases each). The CDR3 is made up of 16 amino acids. The germline V and J ends were trimmed by 4 bases and 0 bases, with 17 bases remaining between them. The V gene's germline CDR1 is SGHRS and CDR2 YFSETQ.

This clone showed up just once. The V gene is TRBV11-3, the J gene TRBJ2-7; the D gene is possibly TRBD2 (6 bases). The CDR3 covers 15 residues. The ends were cut back, 5 bases at V and 3 bases at J, with 17 bases in the middle. Germline-derived CDR1 and CDR2 are SGHNT and YENEEA. The CDR3 loop reads CASSPGGDLGYEQYF. CDR3 bases: TGTGCCAGCAGCCCCGGCGGGGACCTCGGCTACGAGCAGTACTTC.

Regarding this clone: Germline and junction disagree at one end, which may indicate a read error. This chain connects TRBV7-7 to TRBJ2-2; tentatively, D is TRBD1 (6 bases). This CDR3 has 15 residues. CDR1 and CDR2 from the germline V gene are SSHAT and FNYEAQ (reference sequence). The CDR3 DNA is TGTGCTAGCAGTTCCCGGCAGGGGAGAACCGGGGAGCTGTTTTTT. Its translation: CASSSRQGRTGELFF. The full variable domain, with the rest looked up from reference TRBV7-7 and TRBJ2-2, is GAGVSQSPRYKVTKRGQDVTLRCDPISSHATLYWYQQALGQGPEFLTYFNYEAQPDKSGLPSDRFSAERPEGSISTLTIQRTEQRDSAMYRCASSSRQGRTGELFFGEGSRLTVL.

This chain joins TRBV4-3 and TRBJ1-2; 7 bases map to TRBD1. Germline values: CDR1 LGHNA, CDR2 YSLEER. V lost 1 base to trimming and J lost 0 bases; unmatched junction nucleotides: 5. There are 16 residues in the CDR3. CDR3 residues: CASSQANRGSNYGYTF. The CDR3 bases are TGCGCCAGCAGCCAAGCTAACAGGGGATCTAACTATGGCTACACCTTC.

The chain recombines TRBV19 with TRBJ1-5; no reliable D call. Germline loops: CDR1 LNHDA, CDR2 SQIVND (reference sequence). Trimming cost V 8 bases and J 7 bases, with 9 bases left between them. The length of the CDR3 is 11 residues. The CDR3 nucleotides read TGTGCCAGTGGGTCAGGACAGCCCCAGCATTTT. It encodes CASGSGQPQHF.

V and J are TRBV14 and TRBJ2-7; D remains ambiguous. V lost 0 bases and J 7 bases, leaving 13 bases between the germline ends. This CDR3 spans 14 amino acids. Looked up from germline, CDR1 is SGHDN and CDR2 is FVKESK. CDR3 sequence (DNA): TGTGCCAGCAGCCAAGAAGGGTACTTCAGGGAGCAGTACTTC. It is translated as CASSQEGYFREQYF.

The rearrangement joins TRBV28 to TRBJ1-3; perhaps TRBD1 as D (6 bases). Germline assignment: CDR1 MDHEN and CDR2 SYDVKM. V was clipped by 3 bases and J by 3 bases, with 9 bases between them. CDR3 length equals 14 residues. The CDR3 sequence is CASSFGGNGNTIYF. CDR3 DNA: TGTGCCAGCAGTTTTGGGGGCAATGGAAACACCATATATTTT. Full variable domain (remainder filled in from reference TRBV28 and TRBJ1-3): DVKVTQSSRYLVKRTGEKVFLECVQDMDHENMFWYRQDPGLGLRLIYFSYDVKMKEKGDIPEGYSVSREKKERFSLILESASTNQTSMYLCASSFGGNGNTIYFGEGSWLTVV.

This chain connects TRBV6-2 or TRBV6-3 to TRBJ1-1; D is ambiguous. This CDR3 contains 12 residues. Between the trimmed V and J ends, which lost 5 bases and 7 bases, there was a span of 11 bases. Germline CDR1 and CDR2: MNHEY and SVGEGT. The CDR3 loop reads CASSATASEAFF. The CDR3 coding sequence is TGTGCCAGCAGTGCCACCGCGAGTGAAGCTTTCTTT.